Listed below are T cell receptor beta chains from one sample, sequenced in a study of Ad26.COV2.S vaccination and SARS-CoV-2 variants. This table comes from immunoSEQ multiplex PCR, and its TCRdb copy is limited to in-frame clones, with some not included. The profile shows 380,000 or so clones, about 83% of them singletons. Sample: peripheral blood, taken in a trial of Ad26.COV2.S vaccine versus placebo. These receptors came from a person between 18 and 65 years old who received the Ad26.COV2.S COVID-19 vaccine or a placebo. CDR3s leave out the opening cysteine and the closing phenylalanine or tryptophan.

>TRBV5-1|13
ASTVEDRGHNEQF
>TRBV4-3|14
ASSQDPAWRAGGYT
>TRBV5-6|10
ASSLEAYGYT
>TRBV5-1|12
ASSLGQNTGELF
>TRBV2|12
ASSDAGGWDEQF
>TRBV2|14
ASSSRGINSSYEQY
>TRBV30|11
ARTQGVVTEAF
>TRBV18|13
ASSRGLAENYEQY
>TRBV4-1|13
ASSQDLTDSYEQY
>TRBV7-6|14
ASSLGPWGGANTQY
>TRBV27|13
ASSLYPGGAGEQY
>TRBV13|10
ASKAGGDTQY
>TRBV5-4|13
ASSLTGGYNSPLH
>TRBV29-1|11
SVKTTGGGEQF
>TRBV6-2/TRBV6-3|10
ASSYLVTEAF
>TRBV24-1|13
ATSDSEAAGEKLF
>TRBV30|13
AWSGAGVDTGELF
>TRBV5-1|12
ASSLGQSTDTQY
>TRBV7-3|14
ASSPQAGVRTGELF
>TRBV29-1|11
SVGGVANEKLF
>TRBV11-3|13
ASGLGSASYNEQF
>TRBV5-1|11
ASRDRVNTEAF
>TRBV7-3|12
ASSPGLYSYEQY